Below are 5 T cell receptor beta chains sequenced from a single sample in a study of early T cells in non-severe SARS-CoV-2 infection (dated by TCRdb to the early 2020s). Libraries were built with 5' RACE. Sequencing was carried out with a NextSeq 500. TCRdb trimmed the raw reads at Q25, called clones with MiXCR and kept productive beta chains. CDR3 protein duplicates are merged, each entry listing the most common genes and DNA. The sample has some 120,000 distinct CDR3 sequences on record, 14% to 15% of them singletons. The ten biggest clones cover 21% of the sample. The sample comprised whole blood. The origin of the receptors is an adult who was a healthcare worker with PCR-confirmed SARS-CoV-2 infection or an uninfected control (not recorded which).

This chain joins TRBV7-9 and TRBJ2-7; a weak D match, TRBD2 (5 bases). Trimming cost V 4 bases and J 7 bases, with 20 bases left between them. Germline CDR1 and CDR2: SEHNR and FQNEAQ (reference sequence). This CDR3 is built from 15 residues. CDR3 in DNA: TGTGCCAGCAGCTCCCCCACTATGGGCTCGGGGGAGCAGTACTTC. Its protein is CASSSPTMGSGEQYF.

The J gene is TRBJ2-1, the V gene TRBV6-5; the match to TRBD2 covers 7 bases. The CDR3 sequence is 13 residues long. Germline loops: CDR1 MNHEY, CDR2 SVGAGI. J lost 10 bases, V lost 7 bases, and 10 bases had no gene match. CDR3 region: CASTRGGEGEQFF. In nucleotides, the CDR3 is TGTGCCAGCACCCGAGGAGGGGAGGGAGAGCAGTTCTTC.

This chain connects TRBV10-1 to TRBJ2-1; TRBD1 agrees at 8 bases. The junction had 8 bases not matched to a gene; V was cut back by 5 bases and J by 8 bases. Germline-derived CDR1 and CDR2 are WNHNN and SYGVQD (reference sequence). This CDR3 has 14 residues. The CDR3 spells CASSRTGTNDEQFF. CDR3 sequence (DNA): TGCGCCAGCAGTAGGACAGGGACCAACGATGAGCAGTTCTTC.

This clonotype was picked up a small number of times. This chain uses TRBV29-1 with TRBJ2-3; the D is unclear. The CDR3 sequence is 11 residues long. Germline loops: CDR1 SQVTM, CDR2 ANQGSEA. V gave up 8 bases and J gave up 2 bases, with 8 bases separating them. CDR3: CSSTYTDTQYF. DNA for the CDR3: TGCAGCTCGACTTACACAGATACGCAGTATTTT.

This clonotype was counted ten times or more. The chain employs TRBV6-2 or TRBV6-3 and TRBJ2-1, with a weak D call TRBD2 (6 bases). CDR1 MNHEY and CDR2 SVGEGT come from the germline V gene. V dropped 7 bases and J dropped 9 bases, with 16 bases sitting between them. The CDR3 length is 13 residues. CDR3 amino acids: CASTRLDGTEQFF. CDR3 sequence (DNA): TGTGCCAGCACCCGACTAGACGGCACTGAGCAGTTCTTC.